The source of this T cell receptor (beta chain) is a study of control samples from healthy donors and cancer patients. Germline CDR1 is MNHEY and CDR2 is SMNVEV (reference sequence). The CDR3 loop spans 18 amino acids. With V trimmed by 5 bases and J by 4 bases, 17 bases remained unmatched. The data were produced by immunoSEQ multiplex PCR, yet TCRdb's version contains in-frame clones alone and is incomplete. In the table there are about 410,000 clones, 90% of which are singletons. The sequence came from a man aged 40-49 years with head and neck cancer. Sequenced material: PBMCs. The chain has TRBV27 and TRBJ2-7; 10 bases match TRBD1. CDR3 residues: CASSPYRDRGSPNYEQYF. The CDR3 nucleotides read TGTGCCAGCAGTCCTTACCGGGACAGGGGTTCTCCCAATTACGAGCAGTACTTC.